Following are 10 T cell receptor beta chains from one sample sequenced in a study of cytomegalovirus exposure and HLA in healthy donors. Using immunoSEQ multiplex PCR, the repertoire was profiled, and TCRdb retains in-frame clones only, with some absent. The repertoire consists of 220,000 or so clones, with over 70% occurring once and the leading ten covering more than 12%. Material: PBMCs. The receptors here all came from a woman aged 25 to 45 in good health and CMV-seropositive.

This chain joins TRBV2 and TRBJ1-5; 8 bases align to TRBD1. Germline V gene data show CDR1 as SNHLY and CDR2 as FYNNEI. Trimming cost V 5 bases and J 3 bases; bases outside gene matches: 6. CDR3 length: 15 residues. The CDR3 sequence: CASSPQGANNQPQHF. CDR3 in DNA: TGTGCCAGCAGTCCTCAGGGGGCGAACAATCAGCCCCAGCATTTT. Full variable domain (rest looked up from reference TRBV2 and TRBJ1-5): EPEVTQTPSHQVTQMGQEVILRCVPISNHLYFYWYRQILGQKVEFLVSFYNNEISEKSEIFDDQFSVERPDGSNFTLKIRSTKLEDSAMYFCASSPQGANNQPQHFGDGTRLSIL.

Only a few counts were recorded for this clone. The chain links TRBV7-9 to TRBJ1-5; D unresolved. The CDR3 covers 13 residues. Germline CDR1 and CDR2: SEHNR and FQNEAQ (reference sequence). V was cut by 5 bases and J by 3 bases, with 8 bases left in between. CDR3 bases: TGTGCCAGCAGCAAGGACTACAATCAGCCCCAGCATTTT. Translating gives CASSKDYNQPQHF.

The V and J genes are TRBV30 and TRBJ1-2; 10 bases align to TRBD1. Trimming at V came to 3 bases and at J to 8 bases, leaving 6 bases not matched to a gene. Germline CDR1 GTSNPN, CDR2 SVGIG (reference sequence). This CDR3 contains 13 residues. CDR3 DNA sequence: TGTGCCTGGAGCCAGGGACAGGGGAACGGCTACACCTTC. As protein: CAWSQGQGNGYTF.

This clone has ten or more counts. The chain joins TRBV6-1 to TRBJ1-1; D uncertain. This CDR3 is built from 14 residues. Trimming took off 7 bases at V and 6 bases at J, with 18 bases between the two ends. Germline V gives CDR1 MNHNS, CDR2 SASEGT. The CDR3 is CASKQPSQSPEAFF. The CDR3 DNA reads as TGTGCCAGCAAGCAGCCGAGTCAGTCCCCTGAAGCTTTCTTT.

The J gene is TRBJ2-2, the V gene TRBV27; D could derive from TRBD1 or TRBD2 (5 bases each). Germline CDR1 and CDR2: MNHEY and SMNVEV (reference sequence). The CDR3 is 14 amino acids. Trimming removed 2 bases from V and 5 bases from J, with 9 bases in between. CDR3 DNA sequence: TGTGCCAGCAGTTTAGGGGGAAGGACCGGGGAGCTGTTTTTT. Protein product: CASSLGGRTGELFF.

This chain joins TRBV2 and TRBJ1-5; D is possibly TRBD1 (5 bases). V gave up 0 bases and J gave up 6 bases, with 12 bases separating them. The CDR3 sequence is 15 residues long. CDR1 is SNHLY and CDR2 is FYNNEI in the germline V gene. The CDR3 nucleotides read TGTGCCAGCAGTGAAGCGAGATCCGGGACTCAGCCCCAGCATTTT. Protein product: CASSEARSGTQPQHF. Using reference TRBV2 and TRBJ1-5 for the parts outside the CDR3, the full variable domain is EPEVTQTPSHQVTQMGQEVILRCVPISNHLYFYWYRQILGQKVEFLVSFYNNEISEKSEIFDDQFSVERPDGSNFTLKIRSTKLEDSAMYFCASSEARSGTQPQHFGDGTRLSIL.

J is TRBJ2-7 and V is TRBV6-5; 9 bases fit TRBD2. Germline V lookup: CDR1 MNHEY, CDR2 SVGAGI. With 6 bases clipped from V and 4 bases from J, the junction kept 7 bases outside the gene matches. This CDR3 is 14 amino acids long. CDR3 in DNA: TGTGCCAGCAGCCTCGGGACTAGCAGATACGAGCAGTACTTC. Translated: CASSLGTSRYEQYF.

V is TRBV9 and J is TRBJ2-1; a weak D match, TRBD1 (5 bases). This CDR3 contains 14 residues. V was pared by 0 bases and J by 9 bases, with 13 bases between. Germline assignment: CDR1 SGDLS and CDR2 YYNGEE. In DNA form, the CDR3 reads TGTGCCAGCAGCGTAGAAAACAGGCCTAGTGAGCAGTTCTTC. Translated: CASSVENRPSEQFF.

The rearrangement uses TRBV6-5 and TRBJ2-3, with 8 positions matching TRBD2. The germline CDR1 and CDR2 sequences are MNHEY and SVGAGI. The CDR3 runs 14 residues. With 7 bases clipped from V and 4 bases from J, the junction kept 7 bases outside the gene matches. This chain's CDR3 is CASKSGGPADTQYF. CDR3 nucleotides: TGTGCCAGCAAGTCGGGAGGGCCTGCAGATACGCAGTATTTT.

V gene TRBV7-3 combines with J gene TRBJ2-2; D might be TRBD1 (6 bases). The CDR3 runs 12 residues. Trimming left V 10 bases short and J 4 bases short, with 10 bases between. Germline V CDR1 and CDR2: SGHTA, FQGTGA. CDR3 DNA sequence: TGTGCCACTCGACAGGCCACCGGGGAGCTGTTTTTT. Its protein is CATRQATGELFF.